This is a list of T cell receptor beta chains from one sample in a study of T cell repertoires in cytomegalovirus infection. TCRdb ran MiXCR on the reads and lists one entry per CDR3 protein. The sample contains 450,000 to 650,000 distinct CDR3 sequences, about 25% of which appear only once. Sequenced input: PBMCs. These receptor sequences come from a human donor in good health (CMV status not recorded). Some clones in this sample may be carry-over from other donors' samples. CDR3s include the opening cysteine and the closing phenylalanine or tryptophan. D genes are given only for firm matches. Clone size appears in some rows only: once, few, many, or a class for an expanded clone.

TRBD1	TRBJ1-2	many	TRBV7-2	TGTGCCAGCAGCTCGACAGGGTATGGCTACACCTTC	CASSSTGYGYTF
.	TRBJ1-5	.	TRBV28	TGTGCCAGCAGTTTCGGAAGGGGGTGGTATAGCAATCAGCCCCAGCATTTT	CASSFGRGWYSNQPQHF
.	TRBJ2-1	many	TRBV12-3/TRBV12-4	TGTGCCAGCAGACCCCCTATAGCGCGCCGGCAGTTCTTC	CASRPPIARRQFF
.	TRBJ2-1	.	TRBV20-1	TGCAGTGCTAGGGTAACGGGCGGATCCTACAATGAGCAGTTCTTC	CSARVTGGSYNEQFF
.	TRBJ2-7	many	TRBV7-2	TGTGCCAGCAGCTTATCACGGTGGTTCACCTACGAGCAGTACTTC	CASSLSRWFTYEQYF
TRBD2	TRBJ2-1	few	TRBV30	TGTGCCTGGACGGGACTAGCGCATAGCCTCAATGAGCAGTTCTTC	CAWTGLAHSLNEQFF
TRBD1	TRBJ1-1	.	TRBV4-1	TGCGCCAGCACCGTTGGGGTCGCAGGGGGCCTGAACACTGAAGCTTTCTTT	CASTVGVAGGLNTEAFF
TRBD1	TRBJ2-1	.	TRBV4-1	TGCGCCAGCAGCCAAGAGGGACAGGGGAGAAATGAGCAGTTCTTC	CASSQEGQGRNEQFF
TRBD1	TRBJ2-3	.	TRBV19	TGTGCCAGTAGTACAAGGACAGGGACCAGCACAGATACGCAGTATTTT	CASSTRTGTSTDTQYF
TRBD1	TRBJ2-5	many	TRBV7-9	TGTGCCAGCAGCTTTAGACAGGGTTTCCAAGAGACCCAGTACTTC	CASSFRQGFQETQYF
.	TRBJ1-4	few	TRBV7-6	TGTGCCAGCAGCCGCCTAGGGTTTACTAATGAAAAACTGTTTTTT	CASSRLGFTNEKLFF
TRBD1	TRBJ2-4	.	TRBV27	TGTGCCAGCAGTTTAAACAGGGGGCCGGAAAACATTCAGTACTTC	CASSLNRGPENIQYF
.	TRBJ1-2	.	TRBV25-1	TGTGCCAGCAGTGAATCCAGCTATGGCTACACCTTC	CASSESSYGYTF
TRBD1	TRBJ1-1	.	TRBV6-2/TRBV6-3	TGTGCCAGCAGTTACCGGGCACAGGGGGTCACTGAAGCTTTCTTT	CASSYRAQGVTEAFF
.	TRBJ1-2	.	TRBV7-8	TGTGCCAGCAGCGCAACCCAACAGGGCTCTGGCTACACCTTC	CASSATQQGSGYTF
.	TRBJ2-2	.	TRBV5-8	TGTGCCAGCAGCCTCCATAGCGGTTTGAACACCGGGGAGCTGTTTTTT	CASSLHSGLNTGELFF
TRBD2	TRBJ2-1	many	TRBV7-2	TGTGCCGGGGCTAGCGGGAGAGGTAGTAATGAGCAGTTCTTC	CAGASGRGSNEQFF
TRBD2	TRBJ2-5	few	TRBV6-5	TGTGCCAGCACCCCCCGCCTAGCGGGAGTCGGCCAAGAGACCCAGTACTTC	CASTPRLAGVGQETQYF
.	TRBJ1-2	.	TRBV25-1	TGTGCCAGCAGTGTAGCGTATGGCTACACCTTC	CASSVAYGYTF
.	TRBJ2-1	.	TRBV20-1	TGCAGTGCTATGATTTCTATGGGCTCCTACAATGAGCAGTTCTTC	CSAMISMGSYNEQFF
TRBD2	TRBJ2-2	.	TRBV30	TGTGCCTGGAGTGTGTCACTAGCGGGAAACACCGGGGAGCTGTTTTTT	CAWSVSLAGNTGELFF
TRBD1	TRBJ1-5	.	TRBV19	TGTGCCAGTAGTGGGCAGGGGGCCCAGCATTTT	CASSGQGAQHF
.	TRBJ1-4	.	TRBV5-4	TGTGCCAGCAGCTCAAAAGGACAAGGTGAAAAACTGTTTTTT	CASSSKGQGEKLFF
TRBD2	TRBJ2-1	few	TRBV6-2/TRBV6-3	TGTGCCAGCAGTTCTCATTATGGTAGCGGGTTATACAATGAGCAGTTCTTC	CASSSHYGSGLYNEQFF
TRBD2	TRBJ2-1	many	TRBV7-2	TGTGCCAGCAGGCCAACTAGCGGGGGGTACAATGAGCAGTTCTTC	CASRPTSGGYNEQFF
TRBD2	TRBJ2-1	many	TRBV11-3	TGTGCCAGCAGCTTAGAACCTCTAGCGGGGAGCTACAATGAGCAGTTCTTC	CASSLEPLAGSYNEQFF
TRBD2	TRBJ2-7	many	TRBV7-9	TGTGCCAGCAGCTTGAGGACTAGCGGTAGCTCCTACGAGCAGTACTTC	CASSLRTSGSSYEQYF
.	TRBJ2-3	few	TRBV27	TGTGCCAGCAGTCCACGGCCACCGGGGGACACAGATACGCAGTATTTT	CASSPRPPGDTDTQYF
.	TRBJ2-1	many	TRBV7-9	TGTGCCAGCAGCTCATTAGCGGAAACTTACAATGAGCAGTTCTTC	CASSSLAETYNEQFF
TRBD2	TRBJ2-1	.	TRBV2	TGTGCCAGCAGTAACCAAAGACTAGCGGGAGTCTCTGAGCAGTTCTTC	CASSNQRLAGVSEQFF
TRBD2	TRBJ2-1	few	TRBV19	TGTGCCAGTGCCGAAGGGAGGGGCTACAATGAGCAGTTCTTC	CASAEGRGYNEQFF
.	TRBJ2-7	many	TRBV7-2	TGTGCCAGCAGCTTAACCGGGACGCTTTTCTACGAGCAGTACTTC	CASSLTGTLFYEQYF
.	TRBJ2-5	few	TRBV28	TGTGCCAGCAGTCCCCAGGGGTCGGGAGAGACCCAGTACTTC	CASSPQGSGETQYF
.	TRBJ1-5	many	TRBV7-6	TGTGCCAGCAGCTTAGCGGAGGGTGGGCCCCAGCATTTT	CASSLAEGGPQHF
TRBD1	TRBJ1-1	many	TRBV7-6	TGTGCCAGCAGGGCAGGGGGCTATACTGAAGCTTTCTTT	CASRAGGYTEAFF
TRBD2	TRBJ2-7	many	TRBV7-8	TGTGCCAGCAGAATGGGAGGGCAGAGCTCCTACGAGCAGTACTTC	CASRMGGQSSYEQYF
TRBD1	TRBJ2-4	.	TRBV7-9	TGTGCCAGCAGCCCTCCGGGACAGCTAGCCAAAAACATTCAGTACTTC	CASSPPGQLAKNIQYF
.	TRBJ2-1	many	TRBV6-2/TRBV6-3	TGTGCCAGCAGTTACTCCCGCTTTCCACACAATGAGCAGTTCTTC	CASSYSRFPHNEQFF
TRBD1	TRBJ1-5	.	TRBV6-2/TRBV6-3	TGTGCCAGCAGAAACCTTATGGGACAGGGGGCATATCAGCCCCAGCATTTT	CASRNLMGQGAYQPQHF
.	TRBJ1-2	few	TRBV7-2	TGTGCCAGCAGCTTGCAGGGCCTCAAGGGGGAGGGCTACACCTTC	CASSLQGLKGEGYTF
.	TRBJ1-1	few	TRBV5-6	TGTGCCAGCAGCTTGATAGAGAACACTGAAGCTTTCTTT	CASSLIENTEAFF
.	TRBJ2-7	few	TRBV7-2	TGTGCCAGCAGCTTAAACCCAACGGGTTCCTACGAGCAGTACTTC	CASSLNPTGSYEQYF
TRBD2	TRBJ2-3	few	TRBV12-3/TRBV12-4	TGTGCCAGCAGTTCCTCCAGCGGGAGGGCCGGTACAGATACGCAGTATTTT	CASSSSSGRAGTDTQYF
.	TRBJ1-1	few	TRBV12-3/TRBV12-4	TGTGCCAGCAGTTTAAGGAGACAGTTAGACACTGAAGCTTTCTTT	CASSLRRQLDTEAFF
TRBD2	TRBJ2-1	few	TRBV4-2	TGTGCCAGCAGCCAAGAGAATAGCGGGGCTAATTACAATGAGCAGTTCTTC	CASSQENSGANYNEQFF
TRBD1	TRBJ1-5	few	TRBV6-2/TRBV6-3	TGTGCCAGCAGACCTGGGACAGTCAATCAGCCCCAGCATTTT	CASRPGTVNQPQHF
TRBD1	TRBJ1-1	.	TRBV12-3/TRBV12-4	TGTGCCAGCAAACTCGGACAGGGGCACACTGAAGCTTTCTTT	CASKLGQGHTEAFF
.	TRBJ2-6	.	TRBV28	TGTGCCAGCAGTTTATCAGGGGTCTTCTCTGGGGCCAACGTCCTGACTTTC	CASSLSGVFSGANVLTF
.	TRBJ2-1	few	TRBV30	TGTGCCTGGAGTCGCCATCAGGGGTCCCCGATCTACAATGAGCAGTTCTTC	CAWSRHQGSPIYNEQFF